This passage covers 25 T cell receptor beta chains from one sample sequenced in a study of blood T cell repertoires in COVID-19. Assay: immunoSEQ multiplex PCR; the TCRdb copy retains only in-frame clones and omits some. The sample shows about 220,000 clones, roughly 84% of them seen only once. Sequencing was done on a sample of peripheral blood. Source of these receptors: a woman aged 60-70 years who had recovered from COVID-19.

The sample holds one count of this clone. The chain couples TRBV3-1 (or the pseudogene TRBV3-2) to TRBJ2-1; no definite D call. CDR3 size: 11 residues. The germline V and J ends were trimmed by 2 bases and 7 bases, with 3 bases remaining between them. The germline V gene has CDR1 LGHDT and CDR2 YNNKEL (reference sequence). This CDR3 reads CASSQRNEQFF. The DNA for the CDR3 is TGTGCCAGCAGCCAACGTAATGAGCAGTTCTTC.

The chain's CDR3 is CASSMGTSGGRREQYF. Written as DNA, the CDR3 is TGCGCCAGCAGCATGGGGACTAGCGGGGGCCGGAGGGAGCAGTACTTC. The V and J genes are TRBV5-1 and TRBJ2-7; TRBD2 aligns across 14 bases. The CDR3 sequence is 16 residues long. V lost 4 bases, J lost 7 bases, and 10 bases stayed unmatched. Germline CDR1 and CDR2: SGHRS and YFSETQ.

This rearrangement joins TRBV7-2 to TRBJ2-1; 8 bases map to TRBD1. V lost 1 base and J lost 10; bases outside the gene matches: 6. The V gene's germline CDR1 is SGHTA and CDR2 FQGNSA. CDR3 length equals 14 residues. The CDR3 DNA follows: TGTGCCAGCAGCTTAGATCAGGGGGCAAGGGAGCAGTTCTTC. Translated: CASSLDQGAREQFF. Supplemented by reference TRBV7-2 and TRBJ2-1, the full variable domain reads GAGVSQSPSNKVTEKGKDVELRCDPISGHTALYWYRQSLGQGLEFLIYFQGNSAPDKSGLPSDRFSAERTGGSVSTLTIQRTQQEDSAVYLCASSLDQGAREQFFGPGTRLTVL.

V is TRBV11-2 and J is TRBJ2-3, with TRBD1 matching over 10 bases. Germline CDR1 is SGHAT and CDR2 is FQNNGV. This CDR3 has 15 residues. After removal of 5 bases from V and 4 bases from J, the junction contained 6 bases not matched to a gene. The chain's CDR3 is CASSVGTGDADTQYF. The DNA for the CDR3 is TGTGCCAGCAGCGTCGGGACAGGGGACGCAGATACGCAGTATTTT. The variable domain in full, completed from reference TRBV11-2 and TRBJ2-3, reads EAGVAQSPRYKIIEKRQSVAFWCNPISGHATLYWYQQILGQGPKLLIQFQNNGVVDDSQLPKDRFSAERLKGVDSTLKIQPAKLEDSAVYLCASSVGTGDADTQYFGPGTRLTVL.

The chain is built from TRBV25-1 and TRBJ2-7; the match to TRBD1 covers 8 bases. The CDR3 is 15 amino acids. Germline lookup yields CDR1 MGHDK and CDR2 SYGVNS. The V and J ends lost 1 base and 4 bases, in that order; junction bases with no gene match: 6. The CDR3 is CASSEFRTGGYEQYF. Written as DNA, the CDR3 is TGTGCCAGCAGTGAATTCCGAACAGGGGGGTACGAGCAGTACTTC.

This chain joins TRBV24-1 and TRBJ1-6; the match to TRBD1 covers 10 bases. Germline values: CDR1 KGHDR, CDR2 SFDVKD. J gave up 0 bases and V 4 bases, and 11 bases lay outside the gene matches. CDR3 size: 20 residues. CDR3 sequence (DNA): TGTGCCACCAGTGACAGACACGACAGGGGGCAAAGCTCCTATAATTCACCCCTCCACTTT. This translates into CATSDRHDRGQSSYNSPLHF.

CDR3 in DNA: TGTGCCAGCAGTACGTTCACGGGGATAATTGCCGGGGAGCTGTTTTTT. Encoded protein: CASSTFTGIIAGELFF. V gene TRBV2 combines with J gene TRBJ2-2, with a possible D match to TRBD2 (5 bases). This CDR3 contains 16 residues. Germline-derived CDR1 and CDR2 are SNHLY and FYNNEI. V shed 5 bases and J shed 6 bases, with 19 bases lying between them.

The rearrangement uses TRBV10-3 and TRBJ2-1; 9 nucleotides agree with TRBD2. J gave up 8 bases and V 7 bases, and 9 bases lay outside the gene matches. Germline CDR1 ENHRY, CDR2 SYGVKD. The length of the CDR3 is 14 residues. The CDR3 bases are TGTGCCATCAACCCCGGGACTAGCTCCCATGAGCAGTTCTTC. Its translation is CAINPGTSSHEQFF.

This clone was observed a single time. V and J are TRBV20-1 and TRBJ2-3, with D uncertain. The CDR3 is made up of 11 amino acids. The V end was cut by 3 bases, the J end by 4 bases, with 5 bases between. Germline lookup yields CDR1 DFQATT and CDR2 SNEGSKA (reference sequence). For the CDR3, the DNA is TGCAGTGCTAGTCGCGCAGATACGCAGTATTTT. It translates to CSASRADTQYF.

The chain combines TRBV6-2 or TRBV6-3 with TRBJ1-4, with TRBD1 matching 7 bases. With 4 bases clipped from V and 5 bases from J, the junction kept 7 bases outside the gene matches. The CDR3 is made up of 15 amino acids. Germline assignment: CDR1 MNHEY and CDR2 SVGEGT. CDR3 sequence reads: CASSSQGQPNEKLFF. As DNA, the CDR3 is TGTGCCAGCAGTTCCCAGGGACAGCCGAATGAAAAACTGTTTTTT.

This rearrangement joins TRBV6-5 to TRBJ1-2, with 7 bases identical to TRBD1. V dropped 6 bases and J dropped 4; count of bases not matched to a gene: 8. CDR1 is MNHEY, CDR2 SVGAGI, per germline. The CDR3 has 14 amino acids. The CDR3 DNA reads as TGTGCCAGCAGACCCCCGGGACAGAGCTATGGCTACACCTTC. This encodes CASRPPGQSYGYTF.

The rearrangement uses TRBV13 and TRBJ2-1; TRBD2 agrees at 10 bases. Trimming removed 5 bases from V and 9 bases from J; junction bases left unmatched: 25. The CDR3 runs 20 residues. From germline, CDR1 is PRHDT and CDR2 FYEKMQ (reference sequence). The chain's CDR3 is CASSLPLTSGGAIRWGEQFF. CDR3 coding DNA: TGTGCCAGCAGCCTCCCTCTTACGAGCGGGGGGGCCATACGGTGGGGTGAGCAGTTCTTC.

This chain links TRBV5-1 with TRBJ1-1; D remains unclear. V dropped 0 bases and J dropped 1 base, with 7 bases sitting between them. CDR1 SGHRS and CDR2 YFSETQ come from the germline V gene. The CDR3 extends over 14 amino acids. CDR3 nucleotide sequence: TGCGCCAGCAGCTTGGCCCGGGGGAACACTGAAGCTTTCTTT. Protein product: CASSLARGNTEAFF.

The V and J genes are TRBV19 and TRBJ1-1; TRBD1 matches at 8 bases. Per the germline V gene, CDR1 is LNHDA and CDR2 is SQIVND (reference sequence). V gave up 5 bases and J gave up 6 bases; unmatched junction bases: 5. The length of the CDR3 is 13 residues. CDR3: CASSLQGAAEAFF. The CDR3 nucleotides are TGTGCCAGTAGTCTCCAGGGGGCCGCTGAAGCTTTCTTT.

This clone was observed a single time. The chain is built from TRBV15 and TRBJ2-1, with 8 bases matching TRBD2. Germline values: CDR1 LNHNV, CDR2 YYDKDF (reference sequence). V lost 0 bases to trimming and J lost 9 bases; unmatched junction nucleotides: 13. CDR3 size: 17 residues. The CDR3 nucleotides are TGTGCCACCAGCAGAGATCGGGAGAGCGGGGGCTGGGGTGAGCAGTTCTTC. Protein product: CATSRDRESGGWGEQFF. The full variable domain, with the rest looked up from reference TRBV15 and TRBJ2-1, is DAMVIQNPRYQVTQFGKPVTLSCSQTLNHNVMYWYQQKSSQAPKLLFHYYDKDFNNEADTPDNFQSRRPNTSFCFLDIRSPGLGDTAMYLCATSRDRESGGWGEQFFGPGTRLTVL.

The chain links TRBV7-3 to TRBJ2-3; D gene uncertain. The CDR3 spans 13 residues. Germline CDR1 is SGHTA and CDR2 is FQGTGA. Trimming removed 1 base at V and 6 bases at J, with 8 bases between. The CDR3 here is CASSLMREDTQYF. The DNA of the CDR3 is TGTGCCAGCAGCTTAATGCGAGAGGATACGCAGTATTTT.

The chain carries TRBV27 and TRBJ2-4; maybe TRBD1 (7 bases). The CDR3 is made up of 17 amino acids. The germline gives CDR1 MNHEY, CDR2 SMNVEV (reference sequence). V shed 6 bases and J shed 0 bases, with 18 bases lying between them. The CDR3, as DNA: TGTGCCAGCAGGAGCCTCAACAGGGGACTAGCCAAAAACATTCAGTACTTC. It is translated as CASRSLNRGLAKNIQYF.

This clone came up once. The V and J genes are TRBV3-1 (or the pseudogene TRBV3-2) and TRBJ1-4, with D perhaps matching TRBD1 (6 bases). CDR1 is LGHDT, CDR2 YNNKEL, per germline (reference sequence). V was cut by 2 bases and J by 2 bases, with 12 bases left in between. CDR3 size: 16 residues. CDR3 sequence: CASSQTQGGTNEKLFF. The CDR3 DNA sequence: TGTGCCAGCAGCCAAACACAGGGTGGGACTAATGAAAAACTGTTTTTT.

The chain recombines TRBV6-5 with TRBJ1-1; 7 bases map to TRBD1. The trim removed 0 bases at V and 12 bases at J, leaving 10 bases unmatched. From germline, CDR1 is MNHEY and CDR2 SVGAGI. CDR3 length equals 14 residues. The CDR3 reads CASSYSGTEGNTFF. In DNA, the CDR3 is TGTGCCAGCAGTTACTCTGGGACAGAGGGGAACACTTTCTTT.

This clone was observed a few times. This chain links TRBV5-1 with TRBJ1-1; D gene unclear. Trimming left V 4 bases short and J 0 bases short, with 13 bases between. Germline values: CDR1 SGHRS, CDR2 YFSETQ. The CDR3 runs to 15 residues. Here the CDR3 reads CASSQTGFMNTEAFF. Written as DNA, the CDR3 is TGCGCCAGCAGCCAAACGGGATTCATGAACACTGAAGCTTTCTTT.

This sequence joins TRBV5-1 and TRBJ1-6, with D perhaps matching TRBD1 (5 bases). CDR1 SGHRS and CDR2 YFSETQ come from the germline V gene. The CDR3 loop spans 15 amino acids. Between the trimmed V and J ends, which lost 0 bases and 7 bases, there was a span of 11 bases. The DNA for the CDR3 is TGCGCCAGCAGCTTGGACAGGATCCCAAATTCACCCCTCCACTTT. Translating it yields CASSLDRIPNSPLHF.

V gene TRBV9 combines with J gene TRBJ2-3, with 7 bases matching TRBD2. Unmatched junction bases numbered 5, after V lost 3 bases and J lost 4 bases. Germline-derived CDR1 and CDR2 are SGDLS and YYNGEE. This CDR3 contains 14 residues. The CDR3 loop reads CASSAAGQPDTQYF. CDR3 nucleotides: TGTGCCAGCAGCGCAGCGGGGCAACCAGATACGCAGTATTTT.

This chain joins TRBV29-1 and TRBJ2-6; weak D call: TRBD1 (5 bases). The CDR3 is 14 amino acids. Germline values: CDR1 SQVTM, CDR2 ANQGSEA. Trimming shortened V by 3 bases and J by 4 bases, and 10 bases separated the two germline ends. CDR3 protein: CSVEGLSGANVLTF. The CDR3 DNA reads as TGCAGCGTTGAGGGGCTCTCGGGGGCCAACGTCCTGACTTTC. The full variable domain, with the rest looked up from reference TRBV29-1 and TRBJ2-6, is SAVISQKPSRDICQRGTSLTIQCQVDSQVTMMFWYRQQPGQSLTLIATANQGSEATYESGFVIDKFPISRPNLTFSTLTVSNMSPEDSSIYLCSVEGLSGANVLTFGAGSRLTVL.

The chain links TRBV7-9 to TRBJ1-3; D uncertain. Deletions cut 4 bases from V and 4 bases from J, with 8 bases between. Germline CDR1 reads SEHNR; CDR2 reads FQNEAQ (reference sequence). The CDR3 is 13 residues long. CDR3 DNA: TGTGCCAGCAGCTCCGGCGGAGGAAACACCATATATTTT. Its translation is CASSSGGGNTIYF.

A note on this clone: A much larger clone lies a single base off, so this may be a read error. This sequence joins TRBV7-9 and TRBJ1-2; D is perhaps TRBD1 (6 bases). Per germline, CDR1 SEHNR and CDR2 FQNEAQ (reference sequence). Trimming pared 1 base from V and 4 bases from J, leaving 7 bases between. This CDR3 is 13 amino acids long. The chain's CDR3 is CASSLGTVYGYTF. Written as DNA, the CDR3 is TGTGCCAGCAGCTTAGGGACAGTCTATGGCTACACCTTC.